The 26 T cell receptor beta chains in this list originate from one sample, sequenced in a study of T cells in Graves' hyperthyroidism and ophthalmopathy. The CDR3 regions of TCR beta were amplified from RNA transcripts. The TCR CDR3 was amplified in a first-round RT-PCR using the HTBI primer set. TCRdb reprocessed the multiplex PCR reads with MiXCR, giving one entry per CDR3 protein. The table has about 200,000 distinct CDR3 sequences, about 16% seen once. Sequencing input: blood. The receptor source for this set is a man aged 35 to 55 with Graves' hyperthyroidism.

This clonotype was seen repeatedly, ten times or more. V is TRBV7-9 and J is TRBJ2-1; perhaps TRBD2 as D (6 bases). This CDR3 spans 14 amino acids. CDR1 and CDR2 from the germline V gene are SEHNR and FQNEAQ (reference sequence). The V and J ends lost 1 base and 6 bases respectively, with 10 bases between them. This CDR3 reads CASSLVGGFNEQFF. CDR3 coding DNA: TGTGCCAGCAGCTTAGTTGGAGGGTTCAATGAGCAGTTCTTC.

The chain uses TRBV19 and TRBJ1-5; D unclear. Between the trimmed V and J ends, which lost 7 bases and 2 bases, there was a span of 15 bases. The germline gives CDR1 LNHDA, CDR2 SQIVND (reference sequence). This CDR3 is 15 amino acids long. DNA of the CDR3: TGTGCCAGTATCCGGACCGGCCCCGGCAATCAGCCCCAGCATTTT. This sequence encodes CASIRTGPGNQPQHF.

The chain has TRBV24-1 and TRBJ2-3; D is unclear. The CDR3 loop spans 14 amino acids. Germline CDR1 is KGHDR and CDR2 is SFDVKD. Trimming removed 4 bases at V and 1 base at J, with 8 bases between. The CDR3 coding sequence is TGTGCCACCAGTGAATCTCAGGGCACAGATACGCAGTATTTT. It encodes CATSESQGTDTQYF.

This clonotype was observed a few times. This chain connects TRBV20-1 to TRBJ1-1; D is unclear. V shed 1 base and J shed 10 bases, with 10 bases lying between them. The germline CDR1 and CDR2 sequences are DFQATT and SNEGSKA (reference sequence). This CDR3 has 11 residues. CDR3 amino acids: CSARALLLAFF. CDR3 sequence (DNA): TGCAGTGCTAGAGCCCTTCTTTTAGCTTTCTTT.

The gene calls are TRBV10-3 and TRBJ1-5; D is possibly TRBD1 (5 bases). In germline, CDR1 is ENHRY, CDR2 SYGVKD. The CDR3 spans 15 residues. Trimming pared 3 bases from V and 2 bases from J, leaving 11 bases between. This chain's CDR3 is CAISEGVKGNQPQHF. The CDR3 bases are TGTGCCATCAGTGAAGGGGTAAAGGGCAATCAGCCCCAGCATTTT.

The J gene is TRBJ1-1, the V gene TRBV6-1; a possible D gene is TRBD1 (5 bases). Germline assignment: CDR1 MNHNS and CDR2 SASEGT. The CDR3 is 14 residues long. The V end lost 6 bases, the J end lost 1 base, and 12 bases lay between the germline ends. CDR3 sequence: CASRWDGGNTEAFF. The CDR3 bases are TGTGCCAGCAGGTGGGACGGAGGGAACACTGAAGCTTTCTTT.

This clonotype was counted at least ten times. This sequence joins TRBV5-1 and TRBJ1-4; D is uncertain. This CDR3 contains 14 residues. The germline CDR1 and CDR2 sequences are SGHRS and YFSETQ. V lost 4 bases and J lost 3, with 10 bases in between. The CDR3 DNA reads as TGCGCCAGCAGCGTACGCGGGGCTAATGAAAAACTGTTTTTT. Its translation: CASSVRGANEKLFF.

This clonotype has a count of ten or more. CDR3 sequence (DNA): TGTGCCAGCAGTTTACGGCAGAACACTGAAGCTTTCTTT. It codes for CASSLRQNTEAFF. The gene calls are TRBV28 and TRBJ1-1; unclear D gene. This CDR3 is built from 13 residues. Germline loops: CDR1 MDHEN, CDR2 SYDVKM. Deletions cut 2 bases from V and 1 base from J, with 5 bases between.

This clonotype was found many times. The CDR3 loop reads CASSFGRVSPYEQYF. CDR3 bases: TGTGCCAGCAGCTTTGGCAGGGTGTCTCCCTACGAGCAGTACTTC. The chain links TRBV5-8 to TRBJ2-7, with D perhaps matching TRBD1 (5 bases). Trimming left V 2 bases short and J 2 bases short, with 14 bases between. The CDR3 consists of 15 residues. Per germline, CDR1 SGHTS and CDR2 YDEGEE.

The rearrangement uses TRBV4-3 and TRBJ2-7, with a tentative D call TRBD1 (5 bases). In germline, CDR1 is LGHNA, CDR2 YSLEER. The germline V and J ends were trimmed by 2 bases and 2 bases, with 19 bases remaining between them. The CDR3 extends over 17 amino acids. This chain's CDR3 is CASSQRDSTGAPYEQYF. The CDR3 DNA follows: TGCGCCAGCAGCCAAAGAGACAGCACAGGAGCCCCCTACGAGCAGTACTTC.

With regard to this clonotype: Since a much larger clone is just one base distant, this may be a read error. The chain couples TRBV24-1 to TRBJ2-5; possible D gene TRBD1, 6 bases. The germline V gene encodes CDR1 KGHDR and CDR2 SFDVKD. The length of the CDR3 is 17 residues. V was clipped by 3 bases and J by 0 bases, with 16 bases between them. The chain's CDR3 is CATSDPITTGHQETQYF. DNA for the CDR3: TGTGCCACCAGTGATCCCATTACGACAGGCCACCAAGAGACCCAGTACTTC.

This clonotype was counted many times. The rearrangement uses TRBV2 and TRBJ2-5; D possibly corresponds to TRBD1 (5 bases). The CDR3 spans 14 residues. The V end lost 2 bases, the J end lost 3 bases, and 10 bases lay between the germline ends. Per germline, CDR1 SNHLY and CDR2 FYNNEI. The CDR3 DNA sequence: TGTGCCAGCAGTGAACGGGCAGGGAAAGAGACCCAGTACTTC. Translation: CASSERAGKETQYF.

The CDR3: CSARSTGNYGYTF. The CDR3, as DNA: TGCAGTGCTAGATCAACAGGGAACTATGGCTACACCTTC. The chain employs TRBV20-1 and TRBJ1-2; possibly TRBD1 for D (6 bases). With 2 bases removed from V and 2 bases from J, the gap between germline ends came to 9 bases. The CDR3 runs 13 residues. CDR1 DFQATT and CDR2 SNEGSKA come from the germline V gene (reference sequence).

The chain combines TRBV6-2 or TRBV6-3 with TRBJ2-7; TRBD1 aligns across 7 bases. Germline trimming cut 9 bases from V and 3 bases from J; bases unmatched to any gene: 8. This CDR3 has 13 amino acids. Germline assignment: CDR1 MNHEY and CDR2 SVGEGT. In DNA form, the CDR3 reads TGTGCCAGTAATACCGCAGGGGGCTACGAGCAGTACTTC. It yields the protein CASNTAGGYEQYF.

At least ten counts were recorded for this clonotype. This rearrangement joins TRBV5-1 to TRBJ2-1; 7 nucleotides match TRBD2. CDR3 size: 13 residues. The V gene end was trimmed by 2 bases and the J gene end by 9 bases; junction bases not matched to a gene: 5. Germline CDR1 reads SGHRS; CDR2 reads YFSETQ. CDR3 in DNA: TGCGCCAGCAGCTTATCAGGGAGGGCTGAGCAGTTCTTC. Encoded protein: CASSLSGRAEQFF. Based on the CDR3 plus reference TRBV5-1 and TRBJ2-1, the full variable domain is KAGVTQTPRYLIKTRGQQVTLSCSPISGHRSVSWYQQTPGQGLQFLFEYFSETQRNKGNFPGRFSGRQFSNSRSEMNVSTLELGDSALYLCASSLSGRAEQFFGPGTRLTVL.

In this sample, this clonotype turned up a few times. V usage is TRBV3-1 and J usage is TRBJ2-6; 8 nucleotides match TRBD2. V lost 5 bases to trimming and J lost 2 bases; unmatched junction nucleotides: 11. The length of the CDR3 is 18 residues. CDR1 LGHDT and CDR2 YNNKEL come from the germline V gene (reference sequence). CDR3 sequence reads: CASSFVAGRVTGANVLTF. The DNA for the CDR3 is TGTGCCAGCAGCTTCGTAGCGGGGCGGGTGACTGGGGCCAACGTCCTGACTTTC.

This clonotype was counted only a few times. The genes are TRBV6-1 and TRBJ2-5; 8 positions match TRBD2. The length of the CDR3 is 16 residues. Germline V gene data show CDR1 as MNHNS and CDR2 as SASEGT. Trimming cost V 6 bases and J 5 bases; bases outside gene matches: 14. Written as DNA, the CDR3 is TGTGCCAGCAGCGACCGGGGGGGTCCGGGAGGTGAGACCCAGTACTTC. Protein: CASSDRGGPGGETQYF.

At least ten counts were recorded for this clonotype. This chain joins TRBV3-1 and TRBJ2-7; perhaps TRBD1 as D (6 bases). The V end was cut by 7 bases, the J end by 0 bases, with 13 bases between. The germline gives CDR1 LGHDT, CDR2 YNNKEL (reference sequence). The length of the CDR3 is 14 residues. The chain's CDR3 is CASTVGTPSYEQYF. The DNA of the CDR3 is TGTGCCAGCACCGTCGGGACACCCTCCTACGAGCAGTACTTC.

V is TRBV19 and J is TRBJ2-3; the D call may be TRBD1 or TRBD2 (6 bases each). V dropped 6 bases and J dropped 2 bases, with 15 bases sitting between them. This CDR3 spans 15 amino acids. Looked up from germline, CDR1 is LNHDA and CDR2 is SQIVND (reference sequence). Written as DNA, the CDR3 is TGTGCCAGTAGCGGAGGGGGTTCTGACACAGATACGCAGTATTTT. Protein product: CASSGGGSDTDTQYF.

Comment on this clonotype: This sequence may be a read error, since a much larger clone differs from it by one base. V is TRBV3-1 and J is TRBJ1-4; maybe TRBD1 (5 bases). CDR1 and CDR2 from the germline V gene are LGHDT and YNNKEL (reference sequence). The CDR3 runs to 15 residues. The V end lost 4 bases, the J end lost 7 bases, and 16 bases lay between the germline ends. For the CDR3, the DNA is TGTGCCAGCAGCCTCCCCGACAGATTTGGTGAAAAACTGTTTTTT. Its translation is CASSLPDRFGEKLFF. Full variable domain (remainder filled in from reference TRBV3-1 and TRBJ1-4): DTAVSQTPKYLVTQMGNDKSIKCEQNLGHDTMYWYKQDSKKFLKIMFSYNNKELIINETVPNRFSPKSPDKAHLNLHINSLELGDSAVYFCASSLPDRFGEKLFFGSGTQLSVL.

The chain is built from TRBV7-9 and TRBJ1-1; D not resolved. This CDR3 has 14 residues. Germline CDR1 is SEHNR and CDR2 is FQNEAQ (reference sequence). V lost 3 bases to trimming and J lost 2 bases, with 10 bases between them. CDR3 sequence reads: CASSLEVSNTEAFF. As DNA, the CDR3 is TGTGCCAGCAGCTTGGAAGTGTCCAACACTGAAGCTTTCTTT.

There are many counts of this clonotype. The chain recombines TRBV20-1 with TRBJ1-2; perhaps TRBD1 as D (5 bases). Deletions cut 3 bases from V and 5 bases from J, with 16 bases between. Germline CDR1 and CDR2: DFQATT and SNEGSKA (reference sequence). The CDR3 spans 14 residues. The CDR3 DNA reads TGCAGTGCTAGCCCCGGGACCACCTCGTATGGCTACACCTTC. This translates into CSASPGTTSYGYTF.

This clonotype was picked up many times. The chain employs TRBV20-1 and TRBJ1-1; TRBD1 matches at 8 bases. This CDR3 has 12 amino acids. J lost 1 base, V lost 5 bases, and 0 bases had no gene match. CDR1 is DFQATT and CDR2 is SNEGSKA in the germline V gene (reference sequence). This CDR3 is CSADRGNTEAFF. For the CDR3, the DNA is TGCAGTGCTGACAGGGGGAACACTGAAGCTTTCTTT.

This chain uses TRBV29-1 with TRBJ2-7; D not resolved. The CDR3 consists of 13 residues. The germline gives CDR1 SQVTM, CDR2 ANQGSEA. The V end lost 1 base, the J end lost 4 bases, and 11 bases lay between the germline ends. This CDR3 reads CSVEVSGRYEQYF. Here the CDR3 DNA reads TGCAGCGTTGAAGTCAGTGGAAGGTACGAGCAGTACTTC.

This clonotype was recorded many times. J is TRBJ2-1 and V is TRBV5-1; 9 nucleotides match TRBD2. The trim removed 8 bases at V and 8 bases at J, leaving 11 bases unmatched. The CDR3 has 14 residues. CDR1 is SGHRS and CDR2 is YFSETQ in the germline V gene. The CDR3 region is CASRAGGEIDEQFF. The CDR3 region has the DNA TGCGCCAGTAGAGCGGGGGGCGAGATCGATGAGCAGTTCTTC.

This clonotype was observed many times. In DNA, the CDR3 is TGTGCCAGCAGCTCGGGTTCCCTCGACGGCACTGAAGCTTTCTTT. Encoded protein: CASSSGSLDGTEAFF. The chain combines TRBV7-2 with TRBJ1-1, with D hard to call. This CDR3 contains 15 residues. Germline CDR1 is SGHTA and CDR2 is FQGNSA. Trimming took off 4 bases at V and 4 bases at J, with 16 bases between the two ends.